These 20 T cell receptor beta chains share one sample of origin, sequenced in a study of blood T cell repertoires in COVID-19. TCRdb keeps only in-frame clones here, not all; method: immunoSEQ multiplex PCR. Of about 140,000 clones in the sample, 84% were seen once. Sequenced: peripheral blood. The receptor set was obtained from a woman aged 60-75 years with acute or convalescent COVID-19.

CDR3 in amino acids: CASSLGGHQETQYF. The CDR3 DNA follows: TGTGCCAGCAGCTTGGGAGGCCACCAAGAGACCCAGTACTTC. The rearrangement uses TRBV7-9 and TRBJ2-5; D may be TRBD2 (6 bases). In germline, CDR1 is SEHNR, CDR2 FQNEAQ (reference sequence). V was cut by 3 bases and J by 0 bases, with 8 bases left in between. This CDR3 is built from 14 residues. The variable domain in full, completed from reference TRBV7-9 and TRBJ2-5, reads DTGVSQNPRHKITKRGQNVTFRCDPISEHNRLYWYRQTLGQGPEFLTYFQNEAQLEKSRLLSDRFSAERPKGSFSTLEIQRTEQGDSAMYLCASSLGGHQETQYFGPGTRLLVL.

The CDR3 here is CASSSLPDEYTF. For the CDR3, the DNA is TGTGCCAGCAGTTCCTTGCCCGATGAGTACACCTTC. This chain links TRBV28 with TRBJ1-2, with unresolved D. V lost 4 bases to trimming and J lost 11 bases, with 14 bases between them. The CDR3 extends over 12 amino acids. CDR1 and CDR2 (germline): MDHEN, SYDVKM.

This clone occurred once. The CDR3, as DNA: TGTGCCTGGAGTGAGGGGTACAGGGGAAGGGACATTCAGTACTTC. This sequence encodes CAWSEGYRGRDIQYF. The chain has TRBV30 and TRBJ2-4; 7 nucleotides align to TRBD1. This CDR3 comprises 15 residues. The germline CDR1 and CDR2 sequences are GTSNPN and SVGIG (reference sequence). Germline trimming cut 1 base from V and 8 bases from J; bases unmatched to any gene: 11.

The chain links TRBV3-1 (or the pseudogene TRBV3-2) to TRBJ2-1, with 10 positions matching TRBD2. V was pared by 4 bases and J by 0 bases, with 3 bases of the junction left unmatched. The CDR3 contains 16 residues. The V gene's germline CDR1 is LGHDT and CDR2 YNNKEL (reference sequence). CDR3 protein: CASSLTSGVSYNEQFF. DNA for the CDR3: TGTGCCAGCAGCCTAACTAGCGGGGTCTCCTACAATGAGCAGTTCTTC.

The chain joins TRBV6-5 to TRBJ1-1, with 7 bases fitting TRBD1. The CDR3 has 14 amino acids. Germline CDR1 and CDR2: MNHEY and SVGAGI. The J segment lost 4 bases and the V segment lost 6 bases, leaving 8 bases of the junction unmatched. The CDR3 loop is CASRYTGAGTEAFF. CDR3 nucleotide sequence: TGTGCCAGCAGATATACAGGGGCGGGCACTGAAGCTTTCTTT.

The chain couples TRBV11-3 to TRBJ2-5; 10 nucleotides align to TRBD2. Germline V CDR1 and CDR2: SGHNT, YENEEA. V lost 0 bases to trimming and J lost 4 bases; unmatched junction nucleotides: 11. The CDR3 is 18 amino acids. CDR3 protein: CASSLDLILAGVGETQYF. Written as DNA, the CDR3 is TGTGCCAGCAGCTTAGATCTCATCCTAGCGGGAGTTGGAGAGACCCAGTACTTC.

CDR3 bases: TGTGCCAGCAGCTTAGATCGCCCGGGAGTTTCGGCCGGGGAGCTGTTTTTT. Translating gives CASSLDRPGVSAGELFF. The V and J genes are TRBV7-2 and TRBJ2-2; possible D gene TRBD2, 6 bases. The CDR3 contains 17 residues. Germline assignment: CDR1 SGHTA and CDR2 FQGNSA. V was cut by 1 base and J by 6 bases, with 18 bases left in between.

The CDR3 region has the DNA TGTGCCAGCAGCCGTACAGATCCTAACTATGGCTACACCTTC. Its translation is CASSRTDPNYGYTF. This chain joins TRBV7-2 and TRBJ1-2; no definite D call. Germline V CDR1 and CDR2: SGHTA, FQGNSA. The length of the CDR3 is 14 residues. The germline V and J ends were trimmed by 5 bases and 0 bases, with 10 bases remaining between them. The full variable domain, completed using reference TRBV7-2 and TRBJ1-2, is GAGVSQSPSNKVTEKGKDVELRCDPISGHTALYWYRQSLGQGLEFLIYFQGNSAPDKSGLPSDRFSAERTGGSVSTLTIQRTQQEDSAVYLCASSRTDPNYGYTFGSGTRLTVV.

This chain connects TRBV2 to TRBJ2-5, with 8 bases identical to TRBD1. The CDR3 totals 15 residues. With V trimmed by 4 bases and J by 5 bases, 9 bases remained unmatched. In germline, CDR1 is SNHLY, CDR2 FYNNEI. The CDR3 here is CASSAVRGRWETQYF. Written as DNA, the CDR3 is TGTGCCAGCAGTGCCGTCAGGGGGCGTTGGGAGACCCAGTACTTC.

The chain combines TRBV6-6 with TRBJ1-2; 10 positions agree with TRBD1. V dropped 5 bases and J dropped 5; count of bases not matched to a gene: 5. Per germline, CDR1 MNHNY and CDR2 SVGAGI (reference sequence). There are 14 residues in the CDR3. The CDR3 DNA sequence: TGTGCCAGCAGTAGCCGGGACAGGGGATATGGCTACACCTTC. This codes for CASSSRDRGYGYTF.

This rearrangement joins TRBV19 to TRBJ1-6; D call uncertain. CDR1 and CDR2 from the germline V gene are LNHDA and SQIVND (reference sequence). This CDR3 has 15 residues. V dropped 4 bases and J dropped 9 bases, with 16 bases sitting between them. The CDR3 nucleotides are TGTGCCAGTAGTACGGACCGAGTGGCGGGTTCACCCCTCCACTTT. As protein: CASSTDRVAGSPLHF.

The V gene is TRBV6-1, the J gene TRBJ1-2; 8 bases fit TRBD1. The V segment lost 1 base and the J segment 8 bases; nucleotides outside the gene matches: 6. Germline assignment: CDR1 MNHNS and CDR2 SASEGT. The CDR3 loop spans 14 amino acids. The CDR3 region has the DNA TGTGCCAGCAGTGAAGTGGCAGGGGGCTTGGGCTACACCTTC. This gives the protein CASSEVAGGLGYTF.

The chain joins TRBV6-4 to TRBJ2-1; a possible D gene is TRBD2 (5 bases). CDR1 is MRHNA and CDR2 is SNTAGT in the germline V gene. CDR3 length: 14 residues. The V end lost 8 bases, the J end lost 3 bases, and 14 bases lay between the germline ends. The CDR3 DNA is TGTGCCAGCTCTGAGGGCTCCATCTACAATGAGCAGTTCTTC. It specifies CASSEGSIYNEQFF.

In DNA, the CDR3 is TGTGCCAGCAGCTTGGCTGGGACAAGGTCCCCCTATGGCTACACCTTC. It codes for CASSLAGTRSPYGYTF. This sequence joins TRBV5-8 and TRBJ1-2; TRBD1 is a possible D gene (6 bases). Per germline, CDR1 SGHTS and CDR2 YDEGEE. The V end lost 0 bases, the J end lost 4 bases, and 16 bases lay between the germline ends. The CDR3 covers 16 residues. The full variable domain, its missing parts supplied by reference TRBV5-8 and TRBJ1-2, is EAGVTQSPTHLIKTRGQQATLRCSPISGHTSVYWYQQALGLGLQFLLWYDEGEERNRGNFPPRFSGRQFPNYSSELNVNALELEDSALYLCASSLAGTRSPYGYTFGSGTRLTVV.

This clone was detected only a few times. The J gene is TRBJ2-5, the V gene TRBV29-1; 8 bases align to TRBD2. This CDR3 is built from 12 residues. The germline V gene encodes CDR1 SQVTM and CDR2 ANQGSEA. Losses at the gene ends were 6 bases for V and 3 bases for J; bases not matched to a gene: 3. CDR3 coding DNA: TGCAGCGTAGGAGCGGGGGAAGAGACCCAGTACTTC. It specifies CSVGAGEETQYF.

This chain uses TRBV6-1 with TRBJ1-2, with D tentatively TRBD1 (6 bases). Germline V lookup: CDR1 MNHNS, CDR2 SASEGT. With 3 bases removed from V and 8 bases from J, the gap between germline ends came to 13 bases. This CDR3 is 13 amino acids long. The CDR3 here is CASSELGAQGYTF. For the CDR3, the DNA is TGTGCCAGCAGTGAGTTGGGGGCCCAGGGCTACACCTTC.

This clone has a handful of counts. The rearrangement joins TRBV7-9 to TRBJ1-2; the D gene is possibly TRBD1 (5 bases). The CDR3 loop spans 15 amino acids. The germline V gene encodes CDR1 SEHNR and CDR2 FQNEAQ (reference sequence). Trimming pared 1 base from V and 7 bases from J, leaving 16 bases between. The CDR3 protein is CASSLGQTVYSGYTF. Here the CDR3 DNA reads TGTGCCAGCAGCTTAGGGCAGACAGTTTATTCTGGCTACACCTTC.

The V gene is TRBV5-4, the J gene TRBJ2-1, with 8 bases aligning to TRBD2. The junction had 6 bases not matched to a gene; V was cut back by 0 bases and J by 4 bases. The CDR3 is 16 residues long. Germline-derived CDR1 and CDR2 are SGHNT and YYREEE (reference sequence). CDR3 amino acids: CASSLGTSGLYNEQFF. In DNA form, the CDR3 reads TGTGCCAGCAGCTTGGGTACTAGCGGACTATACAATGAGCAGTTCTTC.

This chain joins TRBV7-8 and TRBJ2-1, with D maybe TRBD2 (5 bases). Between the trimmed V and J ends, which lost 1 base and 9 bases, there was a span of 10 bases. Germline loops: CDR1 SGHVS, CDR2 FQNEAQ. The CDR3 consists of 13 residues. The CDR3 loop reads CASSLGERSEQFF. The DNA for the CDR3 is TGTGCCAGCAGCTTAGGGGAGCGGAGTGAGCAGTTCTTC.

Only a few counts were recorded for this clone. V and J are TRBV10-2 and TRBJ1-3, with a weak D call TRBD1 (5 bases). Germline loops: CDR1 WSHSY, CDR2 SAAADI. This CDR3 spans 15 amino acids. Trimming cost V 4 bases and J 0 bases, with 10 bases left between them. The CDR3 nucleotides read TGCGCCAGCAGTGCAGGGTCTTTCTCTGGAAACACCATATATTTT. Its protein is CASSAGSFSGNTIYF.